The present T cell receptor beta chain was sequenced within a study of cytomegalovirus exposure and HLA in healthy donors. Overall study findings and caveats: Immune exposure was documented only through CMV serostatus. The authors listed approximately 150 TCR beta chains as cytomegalovirus-associated. With later analysis, a missense DCLRE1C variant became linked to TCR beta V- and J-gene trimming.

The study sampled nominally healthy donors, though unrecorded immune exposures were likely. As for this clone: Its antigen is undetermined.

PCR employed 60 Vbeta and 13 Jbeta primers. Assay used: immunoSEQ multiplex PCR; TCRdb lists only in-frame clones, some missing. The data contain some 85,000 clones, about three quarters of them singletons. The CDR3 extends over 12 amino acids. V shed 6 bases, J shed 12 bases, and the junction held 6 bases outside the gene matches. Germline CDR1 reads LNHDA; CDR2 reads SQIVND (reference sequence). This receptor was identified in a middle-aged woman in good health and CMV-seropositive. This rearrangement joins TRBV19 to TRBJ1-4; 8 bases agree with TRBD1. Input material: PBMCs. The CDR3 here is CASRRSDRELFF. CDR3 in DNA: TGTGCCAGTAGGAGATCGGACAGGGAACTGTTTTTT.